The entry below describes one T cell receptor beta chain. Its antigen remains unknown. Amplification used 60 Vbeta primers and 13 Jbeta primers. Clones were read by immunoSEQ multiplex PCR, and TCRdb kept only the in-frame ones, dropping some. This table holds approximately 210,000 clones, about 81% found once. This sample stems from a study of cytomegalovirus exposure and HLA in healthy donors. Study results and caveats: Later on, analysis showed that most CMV-associated TCR beta chains appeared to be HLA-restricted. The study designated 150 to 200 TCR beta chains cytomegalovirus-associated.

V shed 7 bases and J 0 bases; nucleotides not matched to a gene: 5. The CDR3 is 14 amino acids. In germline, CDR1 is MNHEY, CDR2 SVGAGI. This clonotype was obtained from a man younger than 30 in good health and CMV-seronegative. The sequenced material came from PBMCs. The chain joins TRBV6-5 to TRBJ2-7; TRBD1 aligns across 8 bases. Written as DNA, the CDR3 is TGTGCCAGCAACCGACAGGGGAGCTCCTACGAGCAGTACTTC. It is translated as CASNRQGSSYEQYF.